What follows are 18 T cell receptor beta chains derived from one specimen sequenced in a study of blood T cell repertoires in COVID-19. Clones were read by immunoSEQ multiplex PCR, and TCRdb kept only the in-frame ones, dropping some. The sample carries some 150,000 clones, roughly 86% recorded once. Input material: peripheral blood. The receptors originated from a woman aged 55-75 years with acute or convalescent COVID-19.

The genes are TRBV28 and TRBJ1-2, with a tentative D call TRBD1 (6 bases). This CDR3 comprises 13 residues. Per the germline V gene, CDR1 is MDHEN and CDR2 is SYDVKM. The V end lost 8 bases, the J end lost 4 bases, and 14 bases lay between the germline ends. DNA for the CDR3: TGTGCCAGCCTGAGCAACAGGGCCTATGGCTACACCTTC. It yields the protein CASLSNRAYGYTF.

This chain links TRBV15 with TRBJ2-7; D perhaps matches TRBD2 (7 bases). Germline V CDR1 and CDR2: LNHNV, YYDKDF (reference sequence). The CDR3 covers 16 residues. The V gene lost 0 bases and the J gene lost 2 bases, with 14 bases spanning the gap. DNA for the CDR3: TGTGCCACCAGCAGAGACACAGGGAGGGCCACCTACGAGCAGTACTTC. This sequence encodes CATSRDTGRATYEQYF.

This clone has a handful of counts. The chain joins TRBV5-8 to TRBJ2-1; 13 positions match TRBD2. This CDR3 is built from 15 residues. The J segment lost 9 bases and the V segment lost 4 bases, leaving 7 bases of the junction unmatched. Germline CDR1 is SGHTS and CDR2 is YDEGEE. CDR3 region: CASSPGLAGAGEQFF. CDR3 bases: TGTGCCAGCAGCCCCGGACTAGCGGGGGCGGGTGAGCAGTTCTTC.

The CDR3 bases are TGTGCCAGCAGACCCGGGAGCTCCTACGAGCAGTACTTC. Protein: CASRPGSSYEQYF. The chain is built from TRBV5-4 and TRBJ2-7, with TRBD2 as a possible D gene (6 bases). This CDR3 contains 13 residues. The V gene's germline CDR1 is SGHNT and CDR2 YYREEE (reference sequence). V was pared by 5 bases and J by 0 bases, with 9 bases between.

A single count supports this clone. A read error may account for a junction end that differs from germline. V and J are TRBV7-9 and TRBJ2-1; D gene unclear. Germline V gene sequence: CDR1 SEHNR, CDR2 FQNEAQ (reference sequence). This CDR3 has 15 amino acids. In DNA form, the CDR3 reads TGTGCCAGCAGATTAGGCGGTAGCTCCTACAATGAGCAGTTCTTC. It is translated as CASRLGGSSYNEQFF.

The chain has TRBV6-5 and TRBJ1-1; D uncertain. The CDR3 loop spans 12 amino acids. Germline CDR1 is MNHEY and CDR2 is SVGAGI. Trimming cost V 5 bases and J 4 bases, with 8 bases left between them. The chain's CDR3 is CASSRSSTEAFF. In DNA form, the CDR3 reads TGTGCCAGCAGTCGAAGTAGCACTGAAGCTTTCTTT.

The genes are TRBV7-8 and TRBJ2-3, with TRBD1 matching 7 bases. CDR1 and CDR2 (germline): SGHVS, FQNEAQ. V was clipped by 5 bases and J by 5 bases; unmatched bases: 4. This CDR3 contains 13 residues. CDR3 DNA: TGTGCCAGCAGCCGACAGGGAAGAGATACGCAGTATTTT. Translation gives CASSRQGRDTQYF.

The chain employs TRBV28 and TRBJ2-7, with D perhaps TRBD1 (6 bases). The CDR3 spans 13 residues. Per the germline V gene, CDR1 is MDHEN and CDR2 is SYDVKM. Trimming took 5 bases from V and 4 from J, leaving 12 bases between them. The CDR3, as DNA: TGTGCCAGCAGTACAGGGTTAGTGTACGAGCAGTACTTC. Translating it yields CASSTGLVYEQYF.

The chain couples TRBV7-2 to TRBJ2-7; the match to TRBD1 covers 9 bases. After removal of 4 bases from V and 2 bases from J, the junction contained 9 bases not matched to a gene. Germline CDR1 SGHTA, CDR2 FQGNSA. The CDR3 has 16 amino acids. CDR3 DNA sequence: TGTGCCAGCAGCTCACAAGCCGGGACAGGGACCTACGAGCAGTACTTC. This translates into CASSSQAGTGTYEQYF.

The V gene is TRBV4-2, the J gene TRBJ2-5; 7 bases fit TRBD2. The CDR3 is 12 residues long. Germline loops: CDR1 LGHNA, CDR2 YNFKEQ. Germline trimming cut 2 bases from V and 8 bases from J; bases unmatched to any gene: 2. In nucleotides, the CDR3 is TGTGCCAGCAGCCAAACGGGGGGTACCCAGTACTTC. It is translated as CASSQTGGTQYF.

The chain recombines TRBV30 with TRBJ1-4; the D is unclear. Germline V CDR1 and CDR2: GTSNPN, SVGIG (reference sequence). This CDR3 is 15 amino acids long. V lost 3 bases and J lost 8, with 19 bases in between. The DNA for the CDR3 is TGTGCCTGGAGCGCCCTTCGGAGGATAGGGGAAAAACTGTTTTTT. This gives the protein CAWSALRRIGEKLFF.

In its sample, this clone was seen a few times. The chain links TRBV19 to TRBJ1-5; TRBD1 matches 11 bases. J was trimmed by 4 bases and V by 5 bases; bases with no gene match: 13. The CDR3 consists of 18 residues. Per germline, CDR1 LNHDA and CDR2 SQIVND (reference sequence). The CDR3 DNA reads TGTGCCAGTAGTCCCCAGATGGGAGGGACAGGGGGAAATCAGCCCCAGCATTTT. It codes for CASSPQMGGTGGNQPQHF.

This clone occurred once. The chain employs TRBV5-1 and TRBJ2-3; the match to TRBD2 covers 9 bases. V shed 0 bases, J shed 3 bases, and the junction held 8 bases outside the gene matches. This CDR3 has 17 amino acids. Germline V gene data show CDR1 as SGHRS and CDR2 as YFSETQ. The CDR3 DNA reads TGCGCCAGCAGCTTGGGCCTTTCAAGCGGGGGGACAGATACGCAGTATTTT. Translating gives CASSLGLSSGGTDTQYF. Full variable domain (rest looked up from reference TRBV5-1 and TRBJ2-3): KAGVTQTPRYLIKTRGQQVTLSCSPISGHRSVSWYQQTPGQGLQFLFEYFSETQRNKGNFPGRFSGRQFSNSRSEMNVSTLELGDSALYLCASSLGLSSGGTDTQYFGPGTRLTVL.

The V and J genes are TRBV6-2 or TRBV6-3 and TRBJ2-3, with a weak D call TRBD1 (6 bases). Germline V lookup: CDR1 MNHEY, CDR2 SVGEGT. V was trimmed by 2 bases and J by 1 base, leaving 10 bases between them. The CDR3 has 15 residues. CDR3 loop: CASSYLRQGTDTQYF. CDR3 DNA: TGTGCCAGCAGTTACCTCCGACAGGGCACAGATACGCAGTATTTT.

This clone was observed a few times. In DNA, the CDR3 is TGTGCCAGCAGTTTCCCCCGAGCGGGGGGGATCCCCGGGGAGCTGTTTTTT. Residues: CASSFPRAGGIPGELFF. J is TRBJ2-2 and V is TRBV27; the match to TRBD2 covers 10 bases. V trimming: 3 bases; J trimming: 6 bases; junction bases outside the gene matches: 10. From germline, CDR1 is MNHEY and CDR2 SMNVEV (reference sequence). This CDR3 has 17 residues.

The V call is TRBV7-8, the J call TRBJ2-7; weak D call: TRBD1 (5 bases). The germline V and J ends were trimmed by 4 bases and 11 bases, with 12 bases remaining between them. The CDR3 covers 11 residues. Per the germline V gene, CDR1 is SGHVS and CDR2 is FQNEAQ. CDR3 protein: CASSSPREKYF. CDR3 DNA: TGTGCCAGCAGCTCACCCAGGGAAAAGTACTTC. Drawing the rest from reference TRBV7-8 and TRBJ2-7, the complete variable domain is GAGVSQSPRYKVAKRGQDVALRCDPISGHVSLFWYQQALGQGPEFLTYFQNEAQLDKSGLPSDRFFAERPEGSVSTLKIQRTQQEDSAVYLCASSSPREKYFGPGTRLTVT.

The chain has TRBV7-9 and TRBJ1-4, with TRBD1 matching 9 bases. The trim removed 4 bases at V and 5 bases at J, leaving 5 bases unmatched. This CDR3 comprises 15 residues. CDR1 and CDR2 from the germline V gene are SEHNR and FQNEAQ (reference sequence). CDR3 sequence: CASSSTGGENEKLFF. The CDR3 bases are TGTGCCAGCAGCTCGACAGGGGGAGAGAATGAAAAACTGTTTTTT.

The chain is built from TRBV7-8 and TRBJ2-7; 13 positions agree with TRBD2. This CDR3 spans 14 amino acids. V lost 5 bases and J lost 5; bases outside the gene matches: 3. Germline V gene lookup returns CDR1 SGHVS and CDR2 FQNEAQ. CDR3 region: CASSVTSGGNEQYF. The CDR3 DNA follows: TGTGCCAGCAGCGTGACTAGCGGGGGGAACGAGCAGTACTTC.